The 8 T cell receptor beta chains presented below share a single source sample, sequenced in a study of CD8 T cells in ankylosing spondylitis listed by TCRdb under 2017. Library preparation used 5' RACE. Sequencing took place on an Illumina HiSeq 2500. The raw public data were reprocessed by TCRdb itself: fastp quality trimming at Q25, MiXCR clonotype calling, in-frame beta chains only. Entries are consolidated by CDR3 protein sequence, retaining the most common genes and DNA. The sample table lists under 250,000 distinct CDR3 sequences, roughly a tenth of them with a count of one. The ten most abundant clones make up around 2.6% of the sample. Sequenced input: blood, either unsorted or a sorted T cell fraction (not recorded which). These receptors originate from a male donor with ankylosing spondylitis or in good health (not recorded which).

The sample holds many counts of this clonotype. This chain uses TRBV20-1 with TRBJ2-5; 9 positions agree with TRBD1. V lost 5 bases and J lost 4; bases outside the gene matches: 8. The CDR3 runs to 14 residues. The germline V gene has CDR1 DFQATT and CDR2 SNEGSKA (reference sequence). CDR3 sequence: CSADPGTGSETQYF. CDR3 DNA: TGCAGTGCTGACCCCGGGACAGGGTCAGAGACCCAGTACTTC.

This clonotype was seen many times. This rearrangement joins TRBV2 to TRBJ2-6; 7 bases align to TRBD1. The CDR3 spans 17 residues. Germline CDR1 is SNHLY and CDR2 is FYNNEI. Trimming took 8 bases from V and 0 from J; bases not matched to a gene: 10. The CDR3 DNA reads as TGTGCCAGCGTGGGGGACAGCGATTTCTCTGGGGCCAACGTCCTGACTTTC. Translating gives CASVGDSDFSGANVLTF. Supplemented by reference TRBV2 and TRBJ2-6, the full variable domain reads EPEVTQTPSHQVTQMGQEVILRCVPISNHLYFYWYRQILGQKVEFLVSFYNNEISEKSEIFDDQFSVERPDGSNFTLKIRSTKLEDSAMYFCASVGDSDFSGANVLTFGAGSRLTVL.

In this sample, this clonotype turned up many times. The rearrangement joins TRBV20-1 to TRBJ1-3, with 7 bases identical to TRBD1. This CDR3 is built from 17 residues. Germline V lookup: CDR1 DFQATT, CDR2 SNEGSKA (reference sequence). The trim removed 4 bases at V and 1 base at J, leaving 13 bases unmatched. The CDR3 DNA is TGCAGTGCTATGAGAAGGGGGCCTCGTTCATCTGGAAACACCATATATTTT. This translates into CSAMRRGPRSSGNTIYF.

In this sample, this clonotype turned up many times. The chain combines TRBV6-1 with TRBJ2-3, with 14 bases that match TRBD2. The CDR3 contains 17 residues. The V gene's germline CDR1 is MNHNS and CDR2 SASEGT. The trim removed 6 bases at V and 0 bases at J, leaving 5 bases unmatched. The DNA of the CDR3 is TGTGCCAGCAGCCGTAGGACTAGCGGGGGGAGCACAGATACGCAGTATTTT. Translated: CASSRRTSGGSTDTQYF.

This clonotype was seen ten or more times. This chain joins TRBV6-1 and TRBJ1-1; the D gene is possibly TRBD1 (5 bases). V was trimmed by 7 bases and J by 1 base, leaving 13 bases between them. The CDR3 runs to 14 residues. Germline lookup yields CDR1 MNHNS and CDR2 SASEGT. The CDR3 here is CASTPGTANTEAFF. The CDR3 DNA reads TGTGCCAGCACCCCGGGGACGGCGAACACTGAAGCTTTCTTT.

This clonotype was observed at least ten times. J is TRBJ2-2 and V is TRBV20-1; 7 bases are shared with TRBD2. Germline values: CDR1 DFQATT, CDR2 SNEGSKA (reference sequence). Losses at the gene ends were 0 bases for V and 4 bases for J; bases not matched to a gene: 5. This CDR3 contains 15 residues. Here the CDR3 DNA reads TGCAGTGCTAGAGACGGGAGGCATCCCACCGGGGAGCTGTTTTTT. Translated: CSARDGRHPTGELFF.

This CDR3 is CASSPGQGLTGELFF. In DNA form, the CDR3 reads TGTGCCAGCAGCCCGGGACAGGGCCTCACCGGGGAGCTGTTTTTT. J is TRBJ2-2 and V is TRBV7-2, with TRBD1 identical over 9 bases. Trimming removed 5 bases from V and 4 bases from J; junction bases left unmatched: 5. The CDR3 runs 15 residues. CDR1 is SGHTA and CDR2 is FQGNSA in the germline V gene.

This clonotype came up many times. The chain has TRBV11-1 and TRBJ2-2; TRBD2 agrees at 14 bases. V lost 4 bases, J lost 6 bases, and 10 bases stayed unmatched. Per the germline V gene, CDR1 is SGHAT and CDR2 is FQDESV (reference sequence). The CDR3 covers 18 residues. This CDR3 reads CASSYGLAGGQIAGELFF. In DNA, the CDR3 is TGTGCCAGCAGCTACGGACTAGCGGGGGGCCAAATAGCCGGGGAGCTGTTTTTT.